Below, 8 T cell receptor beta chains from the same sample are listed, as sequenced in a study of Graves' ophthalmopathy and Graves' hyperthyroidism. Amplification from RNA transcripts yielded the TCR beta CDR3 regions. RT-PCR in the first round used HTBI primers; a second-round multiplex PCR followed. TCRdb called the multiplex PCR reads again in MiXCR, with one record for every CDR3 protein. The sample gives about 740,000 distinct CDR3 sequences, about 44% of which show up once; roughly 45% is in the top ten. Sequencing was carried out using peripheral blood. All receptors derive from an adult man with Graves' ophthalmopathy.

In this sample, this clonotype turned up once. A single base separates this from a much larger clone, so it may be a read error. The chain uses TRBV2 and TRBJ2-2, with unresolved D. This CDR3 has 13 residues. Germline CDR1 SNHLY, CDR2 FYNNEI. CDR3: CANSESHTGELFF. The CDR3 nucleotides read TGTGCCAACAGTGAAAGTCACACCGGGGAGCTGTTTTTT.

This chain connects TRBV2 to TRBJ1-5; 9 nucleotides line up with TRBD1. Germline assignment: CDR1 SNHLY and CDR2 FYNNEI. The CDR3 consists of 18 residues. V trimming: 6 bases; J trimming: 3 bases; junction bases outside the gene matches: 15. CDR3 bases: TGTGCCAGCAGGATGGTTAAACCGGGACAGGGATACAATCAGCCCCAGCATTTT. It codes for CASRMVKPGQGYNQPQHF.

The V gene is TRBV7-9, the J gene TRBJ2-2; TRBD1 agrees at 7 bases. J gave up 7 bases and V 1 base, and 3 bases lay outside the gene matches. There are 14 residues in the CDR3. Germline V gene sequence: CDR1 SEHNR, CDR2 FQNEAQ (reference sequence). This chain's CDR3 is CASSLGQGNGELFF. CDR3 DNA sequence: TGTGCCAGCAGCTTAGGACAGGGTAACGGGGAGCTGTTTTTT. Combining the CDR3 with reference TRBV7-9 and TRBJ2-2 gives the whole variable domain DTGVSQNPRHKITKRGQNVTFRCDPISEHNRLYWYRQTLGQGPEFLTYFQNEAQLEKSRLLSDRFSAERPKGSFSTLEIQRTEQGDSAMYLCASSLGQGNGELFFGEGSRLTVL.

This clonotype turned up a few times. The gene calls are TRBV6-5 and TRBJ2-7; D ambiguous. CDR1 and CDR2 (germline): MNHEY, SVGAGI. CDR3 length equals 15 residues. V was shortened by 5 bases and J by 2 bases, with 16 bases between the two germline ends. DNA for the CDR3: TGTGCCAGCAGTAGCCCGAGCAGTGCCACCTACGAGCAGTACTTC. It yields the protein CASSSPSSATYEQYF.

Turning to this clonotype: A much larger clone lies one base from this, so it may be a read error. The chain recombines TRBV2 with TRBJ1-3, with D hard to call. Per the germline V gene, CDR1 is SNHLY and CDR2 is FYNNEI. The CDR3 covers 13 residues. V dropped 4 bases and J dropped 13 bases, with 17 bases sitting between them. CDR3 protein: CASSVRWEGSIYF. The CDR3 nucleotides are TGTGCCAGCAGTGTCCGTTGGGAAGGTTCTATATATTTT.

A word on this clonotype: The junction and the germline gene differ at one end; a read error may be behind it. The chain combines TRBV11-2 with TRBJ2-7, with D perhaps given as TRBD1 or TRBD2 (5 bases each). Germline V gives CDR1 SGHAT, CDR2 FQNNGV. The CDR3 is made up of 14 amino acids. The CDR3 spells CASSSGLGWDERYF. CDR3 bases: TGTGCCAGCAGCTCCGGACTGGGGTGGGACGAGCGGTACTTC.

In this sample, this clonotype turned up a few times. The V call is TRBV10-1, the J call TRBJ2-7; perhaps TRBD1 as D (6 bases). The CDR3 is 14 residues long. Germline V CDR1 and CDR2: WNHNN, SYGVQD (reference sequence). V lost 3 bases and J lost 5, with 14 bases in between. DNA of the CDR3: TGCGCCAGCAGTGAAATTCGGGACACCAACGAGCAGTACTTC. Encoded protein: CASSEIRDTNEQYF.

To note about this clonotype: One end of the junction fails to match germline, which may point to a read error. V and J are TRBV7-9 and TRBJ1-4, with D uncertain. The CDR3 spans 14 residues. Germline CDR1 SEHNR, CDR2 FQNEAQ (reference sequence). CDR3 loop: CASSPEGINEKLFF. The CDR3 region has the DNA TGCGCCAGCAGCCCGGAAGGCATCAATGAAAAACTGTTTTTT.